Below, 21 T cell receptor beta chains from the same sample are listed, as sequenced in a study of T cell changes during pregnancy in multiple sclerosis. Clones were read by immunoSEQ multiplex PCR, and TCRdb kept only the in-frame ones, dropping some. The sample has approximately 44,000 clones, approximately 90% seen once. Sequencing used CD4+ T cells from peripheral blood mononuclear cells, obtained before pregnancy. Every receptor here comes from a female donor with multiple sclerosis, enrolled in a pregnancy study.

J is TRBJ2-7 and V is TRBV7-3, with a possible D match to TRBD2 (5 bases). The CDR3 consists of 15 residues. Between the trimmed V and J ends, which lost 5 bases and 5 bases, there was a span of 19 bases. CDR1 and CDR2 (germline): SGHTA, FQGTGA. CDR3 nucleotides: TGTGCCAGCAGCCTCCGGACGGGGATTTCCAACGAGCAGTACTTC. Its protein is CASSLRTGISNEQYF.

The chain links TRBV5-4 to TRBJ2-1; 8 bases agree with TRBD2. This CDR3 region has 15 residues. J was trimmed by 9 bases and V by 3 bases; bases with no gene match: 11. Per germline, CDR1 SGHNT and CDR2 YYREEE (reference sequence). The CDR3 DNA is TGTGCCAGCAGCTCCGGGACTAGGGAGGGGGGTGAGCAGTTCTTC. Translated, it gives CASSSGTREGGEQFF.

The CDR3 here is CASSIGPFSNQPQHF. CDR3 sequence (DNA): TGTGCCAGTAGTATAGGGCCCTTTAGCAATCAGCCCCAGCATTTT. The chain carries TRBV19 and TRBJ1-5; no firm D call. The CDR3 loop spans 15 amino acids. From germline, CDR1 is LNHDA and CDR2 SQIVND (reference sequence). The germline V and J ends were trimmed by 1 base and 0 bases, with 7 bases remaining between them.

DNA for the CDR3: TGTGCCAGCAGCTTAGGTTCCCGGACTGAAGCTTTCTTT. It specifies CASSLGSRTEAFF. The chain employs TRBV7-2 and TRBJ1-1, with unresolved D. CDR3 length: 13 residues. Germline lookup yields CDR1 SGHTA and CDR2 FQGNSA. V lost 1 base and J 5 bases, leaving 8 bases between the germline ends.

The gene calls are TRBV18 and TRBJ1-5, with 9 bases aligning to TRBD1. There are 14 residues in the CDR3. The V gene's germline CDR1 is KGHSH and CDR2 LQKENI. V was pared by 4 bases and J by 5 bases, with 3 bases of the junction left unmatched. As DNA, the CDR3 is TGTGCCAGCTCACTAACAGGGGGCGATCAGCCCCAGCATTTT. Translation: CASSLTGGDQPQHF.

In this sample, this clone turned up a few times. The chain is built from TRBV7-2 and TRBJ2-5; weak D call: TRBD2 (5 bases). The V end lost 3 bases, the J end lost 5 bases, and 13 bases lay between the germline ends. This CDR3 is built from 14 residues. Germline CDR1 is SGHTA and CDR2 is FQGNSA. CDR3 DNA: TGTGCCAGCAGCTTCCCCTGGTCGGGGGAGACCCAGTACTTC. It is translated as CASSFPWSGETQYF.

The chain has TRBV10-2 and TRBJ2-3, with TRBD1 matching over 8 bases. Germline V gene data show CDR1 as WSHSY and CDR2 as SAAADI. V lost 7 bases, J lost 2 bases, and 8 bases stayed unmatched. This CDR3 has 15 amino acids. The CDR3 region has the DNA TGCGCCAGCACCGAAGACAGGGGTATCACAGATACGCAGTATTTT. It specifies CASTEDRGITDTQYF.

Only one count was recorded for this clone. The rearrangement links TRBV6-5 to TRBJ2-1; 8 bases agree with TRBD2. V was pared by 2 bases and J by 6 bases, with 9 bases of the junction left unmatched. Germline assignment: CDR1 MNHEY and CDR2 SVGAGI. The CDR3 has 16 residues. The DNA of the CDR3 is TGTGCCAGCAGTTACGCACGGGGGGGGCGCTCCAATGAGCAGTTCTTC. Its translation is CASSYARGGRSNEQFF.

The sample holds a few counts of this clone. V and J are TRBV19 and TRBJ1-6; no firm D call. Germline V gene data show CDR1 as LNHDA and CDR2 as SQIVND (reference sequence). V dropped 6 bases and J dropped 7 bases, with 13 bases sitting between them. This CDR3 has 14 residues. CDR3 sequence: CASRGSGWNSPLHF. CDR3 in DNA: TGTGCCAGTAGGGGGAGCGGTTGGAATTCACCCCTCCACTTT.

This clone was recorded once. The chain joins TRBV7-3 to TRBJ1-2; a possible D gene is TRBD1 (5 bases). Deletions cut 5 bases from V and 4 bases from J, with 26 bases between. This CDR3 spans 18 amino acids. Per germline, CDR1 SGHTA and CDR2 FQGTGA. DNA for the CDR3: TGTGCCAGCAGCCCAAAACGGCTGGGGGGGACTTTCGTCTATGGCTACACCTTC. This translates into CASSPKRLGGTFVYGYTF.

The chain is built from TRBV18 and TRBJ1-1; a weak D match, TRBD1 (5 bases). V gave up 1 base and J gave up 5 bases, with 17 bases separating them. Germline loops: CDR1 KGHSH, CDR2 LQKENI. The CDR3 loop spans 16 amino acids. The CDR3 bases are TGTGCCAGCTCACCACGACTGGGACTGCCTGGAACTGAAGCTTTCTTT. Translated: CASSPRLGLPGTEAFF.

The gene calls are TRBV29-1 and TRBJ1-3; TRBD1 aligns across 8 bases. Germline V lookup: CDR1 SQVTM, CDR2 ANQGSEA. The CDR3 runs to 17 residues. Losses at the gene ends were 1 base for V and 0 bases for J; bases not matched to a gene: 8. The CDR3 nucleotides read TGCAGCGTTGAAGGTGACAGGGGCTCTTCCTCTGGAAACACCATATATTTT. Protein product: CSVEGDRGSSSGNTIYF.

The chain carries TRBV7-9 and TRBJ2-3; the match to TRBD2 covers 12 bases. This CDR3 contains 18 residues. J gave up 6 bases and V 3 bases, and 13 bases lay outside the gene matches. CDR1 and CDR2 (germline): SEHNR, FQNEAQ (reference sequence). CDR3 sequence: CASSLASGGGRSPDTQYF. DNA for the CDR3: TGTGCCAGCAGCTTGGCTAGCGGGGGGGGCCGGTCGCCTGATACGCAGTATTTT.

This rearrangement joins TRBV11-3 to TRBJ2-7, with 13 positions matching TRBD2. The V segment lost 5 bases and the J segment 2 bases; nucleotides outside the gene matches: 6. CDR3 length: 16 amino acids. Germline V lookup: CDR1 SGHNT, CDR2 YENEEA. The CDR3 region has the DNA TGTGCCAGCAGCCTCGGGACTAGCGGGAATCCCTACGAGCAGTACTTC. This encodes CASSLGTSGNPYEQYF.

The chain carries TRBV11-2 and TRBJ1-1; perhaps TRBD1 as D (6 bases). This CDR3 is 16 amino acids long. CDR1 SGHAT and CDR2 FQNNGV come from the germline V gene. Between the trimmed V and J ends, which lost 3 bases and 4 bases, there was a span of 18 bases. The CDR3 reads CASSFWDTQGTTEAFF. CDR3 in DNA: TGTGCCAGCAGCTTCTGGGACACCCAGGGTACCACTGAAGCTTTCTTT.

This clone occurred once. The V and J genes are TRBV7-2 and TRBJ2-5; 7 bases are shared with TRBD2. V dropped 5 bases and J dropped 5; count of bases not matched to a gene: 5. This CDR3 has 13 amino acids. Germline lookup yields CDR1 SGHTA and CDR2 FQGNSA. CDR3 loop: CASSPLGGETQYF. The DNA of the CDR3 is TGTGCCAGCAGCCCCCTCGGGGGGGAGACCCAGTACTTC.

The rearrangement uses TRBV6-1 and TRBJ2-4, with D maybe TRBD1 (6 bases). Germline V gives CDR1 MNHNS, CDR2 SASEGT. This CDR3 comprises 16 residues. Trimming pared 1 base from V and 2 bases from J, leaving 12 bases between. The DNA for the CDR3 is TGTGCCAGCAGTGAAGGCACAGGGACCCCCAAAAACATTCAGTACTTC. Translation: CASSEGTGTPKNIQYF.

CDR3 amino acids: CASSSPGVLYGYTF. CDR3 in DNA: TGTGCCAGCAGCTCCCCGGGGGTTTTGTATGGCTACACCTTC. The chain couples TRBV7-9 to TRBJ1-2; D possibly corresponds to TRBD1 (5 bases). CDR3 size: 14 residues. Looked up from germline, CDR1 is SEHNR and CDR2 is FQNEAQ (reference sequence). Trimming took 4 bases from V and 5 from J, leaving 14 bases between them.

CDR3 nucleotides: TGTGCCAGCAGCCTGGGACTCCAAGAGACCCAGTACTTC. Its protein is CASSLGLQETQYF. The rearrangement links TRBV11-2 to TRBJ2-5; maybe TRBD2 (6 bases). Germline CDR1 reads SGHAT; CDR2 reads FQNNGV. The CDR3 totals 13 residues. The V end was cut by 5 bases, the J end by 1 base, with 8 bases between.

The chain is built from TRBV30 and TRBJ1-1; TRBD1 agrees at 10 bases. V trimming: 1 base; J trimming: 6 bases; junction bases outside the gene matches: 5. The CDR3 runs to 14 residues. Germline V gene sequence: CDR1 GTSNPN, CDR2 SVGIG (reference sequence). CDR3 sequence (DNA): TGTGCCTGGAGTGACGGGACAGGGGCGGCTGAAGCTTTCTTT. It encodes CAWSDGTGAAEAFF.

The chain links TRBV15 to TRBJ1-3; D is undetermined. Germline-derived CDR1 and CDR2 are LNHNV and YYDKDF (reference sequence). V lost 0 bases to trimming and J lost 2 bases, with 5 bases between them. The CDR3 sequence is 14 residues long. CDR3 protein: CATSRDGPGNTIYF. DNA for the CDR3: TGTGCCACCAGCAGAGATGGCCCTGGAAACACCATATATTTT.